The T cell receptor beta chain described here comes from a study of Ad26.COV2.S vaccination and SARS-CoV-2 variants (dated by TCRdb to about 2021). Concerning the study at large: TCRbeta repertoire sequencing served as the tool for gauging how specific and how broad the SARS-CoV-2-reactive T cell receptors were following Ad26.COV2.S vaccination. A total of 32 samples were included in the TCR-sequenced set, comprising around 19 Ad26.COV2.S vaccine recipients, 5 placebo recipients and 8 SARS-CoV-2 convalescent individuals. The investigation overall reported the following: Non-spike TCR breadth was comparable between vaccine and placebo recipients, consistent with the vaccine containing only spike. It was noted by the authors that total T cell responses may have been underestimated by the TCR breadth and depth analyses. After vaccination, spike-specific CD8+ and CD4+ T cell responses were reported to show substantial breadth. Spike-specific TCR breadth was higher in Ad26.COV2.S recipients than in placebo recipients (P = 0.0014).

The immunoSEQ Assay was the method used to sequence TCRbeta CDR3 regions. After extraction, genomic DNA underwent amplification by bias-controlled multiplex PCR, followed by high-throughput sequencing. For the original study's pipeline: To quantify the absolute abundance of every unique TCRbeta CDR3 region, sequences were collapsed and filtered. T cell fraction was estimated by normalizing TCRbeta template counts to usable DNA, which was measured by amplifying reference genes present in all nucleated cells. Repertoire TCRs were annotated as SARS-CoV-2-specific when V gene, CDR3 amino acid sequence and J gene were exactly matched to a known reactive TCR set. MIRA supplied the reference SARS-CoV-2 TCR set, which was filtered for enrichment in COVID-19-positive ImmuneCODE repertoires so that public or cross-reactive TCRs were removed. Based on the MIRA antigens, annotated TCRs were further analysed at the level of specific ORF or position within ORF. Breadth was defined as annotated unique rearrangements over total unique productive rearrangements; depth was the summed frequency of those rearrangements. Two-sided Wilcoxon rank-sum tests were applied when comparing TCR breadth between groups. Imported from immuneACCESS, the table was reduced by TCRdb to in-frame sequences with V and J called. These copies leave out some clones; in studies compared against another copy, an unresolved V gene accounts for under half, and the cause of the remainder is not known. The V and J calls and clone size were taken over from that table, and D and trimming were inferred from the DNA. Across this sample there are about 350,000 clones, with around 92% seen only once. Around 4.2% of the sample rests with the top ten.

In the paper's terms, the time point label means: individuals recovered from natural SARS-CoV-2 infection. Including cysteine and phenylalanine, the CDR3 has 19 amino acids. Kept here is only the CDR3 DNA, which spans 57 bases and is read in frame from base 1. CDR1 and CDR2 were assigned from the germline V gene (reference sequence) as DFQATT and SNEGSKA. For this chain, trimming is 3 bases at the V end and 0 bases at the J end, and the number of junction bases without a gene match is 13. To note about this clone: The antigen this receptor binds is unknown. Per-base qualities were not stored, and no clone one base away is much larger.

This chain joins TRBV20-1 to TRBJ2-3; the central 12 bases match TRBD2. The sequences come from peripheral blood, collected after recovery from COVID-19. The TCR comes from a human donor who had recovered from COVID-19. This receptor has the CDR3 CSASRGLAGSTASTDTQYF. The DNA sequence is TGCAGTGCTAGTCGTGGACTAGCGGGGAGCACCGCTAGCACAGATACGCAGTATTTT.